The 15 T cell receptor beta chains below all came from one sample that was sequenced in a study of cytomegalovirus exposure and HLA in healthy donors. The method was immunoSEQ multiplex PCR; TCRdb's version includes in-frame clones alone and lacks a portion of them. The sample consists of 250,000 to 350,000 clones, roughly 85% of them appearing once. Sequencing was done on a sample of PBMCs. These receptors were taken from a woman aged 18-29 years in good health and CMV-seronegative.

The CDR3 nucleotides read TGTGCCAGCAGCGCCCTACAGGGGGTTGGGGAAAAACTGTTTTTT. It encodes CASSALQGVGEKLFF. This chain links TRBV9 with TRBJ1-4; TRBD1 matches 8 bases. Germline CDR1 reads SGDLS; CDR2 reads YYNGEE. J was trimmed by 8 bases and V by 3 bases; bases with no gene match: 9. The CDR3 has 15 residues. Complete variable domain (other parts from reference TRBV9 and TRBJ1-4): DSGVTQTPKHLITATGQRVTLRCSPRSGDLSVYWYQQSLDQGLQFLIQYYNGEERAKGNILERFSAQQFPDLHSELNLSSLELGDSALYFCASSALQGVGEKLFFGSGTQLSVL.

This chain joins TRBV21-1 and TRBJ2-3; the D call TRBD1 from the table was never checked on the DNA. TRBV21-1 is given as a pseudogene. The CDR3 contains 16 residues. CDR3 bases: TGTGCCAGCACGGTCGAACAGGGTTCGGGGACAGATACGCAGTATTTT. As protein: CASTVEQGSGTDTQYF.

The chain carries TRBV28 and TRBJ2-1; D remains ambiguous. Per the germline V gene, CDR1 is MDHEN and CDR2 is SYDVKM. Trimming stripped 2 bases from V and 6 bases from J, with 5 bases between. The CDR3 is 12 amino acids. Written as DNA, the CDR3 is TGTGCCAGCAGTTTAGAGTTCAATGAGCAGTTCTTC. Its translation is CASSLEFNEQFF.

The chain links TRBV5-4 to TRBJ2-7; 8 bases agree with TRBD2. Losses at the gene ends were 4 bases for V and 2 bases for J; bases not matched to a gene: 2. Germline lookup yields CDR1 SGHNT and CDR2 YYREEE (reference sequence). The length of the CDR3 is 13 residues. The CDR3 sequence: CASSVGLAYEQYF. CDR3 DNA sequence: TGTGCCAGCAGCGTGGGACTAGCCTACGAGCAGTACTTC.

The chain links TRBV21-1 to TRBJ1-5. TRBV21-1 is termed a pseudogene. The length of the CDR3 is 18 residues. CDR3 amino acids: CASSKGCDPIEVNQPQHF. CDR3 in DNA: TGTGCCAGCAGCAAAGGGTGCGACCCTATTGAGGTGAATCAGCCCCAGCATTTT.

The CDR3, as DNA: TGCGCCAGCAGCTTGGATCTCGAAGCTTTCTTT. Amino acids: CASSLDLEAFF. The V call is TRBV5-1, the J call TRBJ1-1; D is ambiguous. Germline V lookup: CDR1 SGHRS, CDR2 YFSETQ. The V gene lost 0 bases and the J gene lost 8 bases, with 5 bases spanning the gap. This CDR3 contains 11 residues.

The CDR3 sequence is CASSFQTGKLFF. The CDR3, as DNA: TGTGCCAGCAGCTTTCAAACGGGAAAACTGTTTTTT. J is TRBJ1-4 and V is TRBV5-8, with no clear D. CDR3 length: 12 residues. The germline V and J ends were trimmed by 2 bases and 10 bases, with 9 bases remaining between them. The germline CDR1 and CDR2 sequences are SGHTS and YDEGEE.

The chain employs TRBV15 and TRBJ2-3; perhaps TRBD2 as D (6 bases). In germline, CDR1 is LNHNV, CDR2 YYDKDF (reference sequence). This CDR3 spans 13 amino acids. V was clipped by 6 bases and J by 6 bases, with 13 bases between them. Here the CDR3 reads CATRLTGEDTQYF. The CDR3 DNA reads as TGTGCCACCAGACTAACGGGGGAGGATACGCAGTATTTT.

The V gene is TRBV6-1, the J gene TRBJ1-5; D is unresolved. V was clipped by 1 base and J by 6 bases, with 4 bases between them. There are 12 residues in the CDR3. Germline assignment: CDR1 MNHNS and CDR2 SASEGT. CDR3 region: CASSEGGQPQHF. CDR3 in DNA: TGTGCCAGCAGTGAAGGAGGTCAGCCCCAGCATTTT.

CDR3 DNA sequence: TGTGCCATCGGAGATAGCAATCAGCCCCAGCATTTT. Its protein product is CAIGDSNQPQHF. The chain links TRBV10-3 to TRBJ1-5, with no clear D. The CDR3 has 12 amino acids. Germline V gives CDR1 ENHRY, CDR2 SYGVKD. V was cut by 8 bases and J by 0 bases, with 5 bases left in between.

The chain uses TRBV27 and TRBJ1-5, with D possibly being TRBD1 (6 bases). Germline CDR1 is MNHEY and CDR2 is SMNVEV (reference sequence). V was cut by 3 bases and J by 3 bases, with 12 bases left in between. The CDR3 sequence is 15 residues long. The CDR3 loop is CASSFSDRSNQPQHF. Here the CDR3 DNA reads TGTGCCAGCAGTTTTTCGGACAGATCCAATCAGCCCCAGCATTTT.

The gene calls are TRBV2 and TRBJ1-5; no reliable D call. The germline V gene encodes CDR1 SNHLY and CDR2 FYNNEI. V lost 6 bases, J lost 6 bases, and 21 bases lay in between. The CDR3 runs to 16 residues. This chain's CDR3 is CASRAAYDGSGQPQHF. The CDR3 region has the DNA TGTGCCAGCAGGGCCGCGTATGACGGGTCGGGTCAGCCCCAGCATTTT.

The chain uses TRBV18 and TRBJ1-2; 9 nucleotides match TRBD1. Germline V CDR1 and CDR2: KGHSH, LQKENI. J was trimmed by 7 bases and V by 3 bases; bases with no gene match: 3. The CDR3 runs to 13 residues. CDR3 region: CASSPGQGIGYTF. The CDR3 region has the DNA TGTGCCAGCTCACCCGGACAGGGGATTGGCTACACCTTC.

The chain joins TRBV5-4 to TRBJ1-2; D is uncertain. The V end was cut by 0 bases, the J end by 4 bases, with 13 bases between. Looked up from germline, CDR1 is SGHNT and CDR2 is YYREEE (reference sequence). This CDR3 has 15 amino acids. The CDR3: CASSLVGVSVYGYTF. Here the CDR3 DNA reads TGTGCCAGCAGCTTGGTCGGGGTGTCGGTCTATGGCTACACCTTC.

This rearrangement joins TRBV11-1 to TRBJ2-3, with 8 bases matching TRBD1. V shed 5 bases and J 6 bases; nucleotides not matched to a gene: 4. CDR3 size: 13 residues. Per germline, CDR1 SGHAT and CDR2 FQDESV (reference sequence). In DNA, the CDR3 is TGTGCCAGCAGCCGGACAGGGTCCGATACGCAGTATTTT. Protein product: CASSRTGSDTQYF.